The clone carrying this T cell receptor (beta chain) was seen a single time. Its specificity is unknown. The source of the sample is a study of siplizumab effects on memory and regulatory T cells. Study-wide findings and caveats: The suppressive capacity of proliferating Tregs from siplizumab cultures remained unconfirmed. Controls had around 26% Treg-derived mappable alloreactive CD4+ clones on average, versus less than 70% with siplizumab. Naive T cells were seemingly more diverse than memory cells, and major contributions to the alloresponse seemed to be made by them.

Germline V gene data show CDR1 as SGHKS and CDR2 as YYEKEE (reference sequence). Trimming at V came to 4 bases and at J to 6 bases, leaving 13 bases not matched to a gene. The CDR3 sequence is 16 residues long. Unstimulated naive, memory, effector memory and TEMRA subsets from three donor pairs underwent sequencing. Measured with immunoSEQ multiplex PCR; TCRdb has only the in-frame clones, and not every one. The top ten clones hold around two thirds of a sample with 9,300 or so clones, 60% to 75% of them seen once. Sequencing was carried out using effector memory CD8+ T cells sorted from blood. Stated subset: unstimulated CD8+ effector memory T cells. J is TRBJ1-2 and V is TRBV5-5; TRBD1 matches 9 bases. The TCR sequence derives from a human donor in good health. The CDR3 region is CASSLHRDRAFDGYTF. The DNA for the CDR3 is TGTGCCAGCAGCCTACACCGGGACAGGGCTTTCGATGGCTACACCTTC.